The T cell receptor beta chain under discussion was sequenced for a study of control samples from healthy donors and cancer patients. Generated by immunoSEQ multiplex PCR, the TCRdb table keeps only in-frame clones and is missing some. The sample lists about 80,000 clones, 70% to 85% occurring once. J lost 7 bases, V lost 2 bases, and 13 bases had no gene match. This CDR3 region has 16 residues. Germline CDR1 and CDR2: LGHNA and YNFKEQ. The chain couples TRBV4-2 to TRBJ1-2; 7 positions match TRBD1. This TCR was recovered from a man between 60 and 70 years old with head and neck cancer. Sequencing used PBMCs. The CDR3 region has the DNA TGTGCCAGCAGCCAAAGAGGGGCAGGGGGGTTTGGTGGCTACACCTTC. Its translation: CASSQRGAGGFGGYTF.